This entry features one TCR beta chain sequence. CDR1 is KGHSH and CDR2 is LQKENI in the germline V gene. After removal of 3 bases from V and 8 bases from J, the junction contained 2 bases not matched to a gene. This CDR3 contains 12 residues. Original methodology: Scientists estimated how many nucleated cells there were by amplifying reference gene primers. TCRdb's table, derived via immunoSEQ multiplex PCR, lists solely in-frame clones and lacks some. V, J and clone size were drawn from that table, and D and trimming were deduced from the DNA. Here the sample spans hundreds of thousands of clones, about 90% being singletons. This sample is part of a study of blood T cell repertoires in COVID-19. Overall study: Material from acute and convalescent COVID-19 was sourced from the United States, Italy and Spain. T cells, B-cell-depleted T cells, or PBMCs provided the cDNA or gDNA that served as material.

The sample consisted of peripheral blood. The origin of this receptor is a woman aged 18-29 years who had recovered from COVID-19. This sequence joins TRBV18 and TRBJ1-2; 8 positions match TRBD1. The CDR3 coding sequence is TGTGCCAGCTCACCTCGGGACAGGGGCTACACCTTC. Translated: CASSPRDRGYTF.